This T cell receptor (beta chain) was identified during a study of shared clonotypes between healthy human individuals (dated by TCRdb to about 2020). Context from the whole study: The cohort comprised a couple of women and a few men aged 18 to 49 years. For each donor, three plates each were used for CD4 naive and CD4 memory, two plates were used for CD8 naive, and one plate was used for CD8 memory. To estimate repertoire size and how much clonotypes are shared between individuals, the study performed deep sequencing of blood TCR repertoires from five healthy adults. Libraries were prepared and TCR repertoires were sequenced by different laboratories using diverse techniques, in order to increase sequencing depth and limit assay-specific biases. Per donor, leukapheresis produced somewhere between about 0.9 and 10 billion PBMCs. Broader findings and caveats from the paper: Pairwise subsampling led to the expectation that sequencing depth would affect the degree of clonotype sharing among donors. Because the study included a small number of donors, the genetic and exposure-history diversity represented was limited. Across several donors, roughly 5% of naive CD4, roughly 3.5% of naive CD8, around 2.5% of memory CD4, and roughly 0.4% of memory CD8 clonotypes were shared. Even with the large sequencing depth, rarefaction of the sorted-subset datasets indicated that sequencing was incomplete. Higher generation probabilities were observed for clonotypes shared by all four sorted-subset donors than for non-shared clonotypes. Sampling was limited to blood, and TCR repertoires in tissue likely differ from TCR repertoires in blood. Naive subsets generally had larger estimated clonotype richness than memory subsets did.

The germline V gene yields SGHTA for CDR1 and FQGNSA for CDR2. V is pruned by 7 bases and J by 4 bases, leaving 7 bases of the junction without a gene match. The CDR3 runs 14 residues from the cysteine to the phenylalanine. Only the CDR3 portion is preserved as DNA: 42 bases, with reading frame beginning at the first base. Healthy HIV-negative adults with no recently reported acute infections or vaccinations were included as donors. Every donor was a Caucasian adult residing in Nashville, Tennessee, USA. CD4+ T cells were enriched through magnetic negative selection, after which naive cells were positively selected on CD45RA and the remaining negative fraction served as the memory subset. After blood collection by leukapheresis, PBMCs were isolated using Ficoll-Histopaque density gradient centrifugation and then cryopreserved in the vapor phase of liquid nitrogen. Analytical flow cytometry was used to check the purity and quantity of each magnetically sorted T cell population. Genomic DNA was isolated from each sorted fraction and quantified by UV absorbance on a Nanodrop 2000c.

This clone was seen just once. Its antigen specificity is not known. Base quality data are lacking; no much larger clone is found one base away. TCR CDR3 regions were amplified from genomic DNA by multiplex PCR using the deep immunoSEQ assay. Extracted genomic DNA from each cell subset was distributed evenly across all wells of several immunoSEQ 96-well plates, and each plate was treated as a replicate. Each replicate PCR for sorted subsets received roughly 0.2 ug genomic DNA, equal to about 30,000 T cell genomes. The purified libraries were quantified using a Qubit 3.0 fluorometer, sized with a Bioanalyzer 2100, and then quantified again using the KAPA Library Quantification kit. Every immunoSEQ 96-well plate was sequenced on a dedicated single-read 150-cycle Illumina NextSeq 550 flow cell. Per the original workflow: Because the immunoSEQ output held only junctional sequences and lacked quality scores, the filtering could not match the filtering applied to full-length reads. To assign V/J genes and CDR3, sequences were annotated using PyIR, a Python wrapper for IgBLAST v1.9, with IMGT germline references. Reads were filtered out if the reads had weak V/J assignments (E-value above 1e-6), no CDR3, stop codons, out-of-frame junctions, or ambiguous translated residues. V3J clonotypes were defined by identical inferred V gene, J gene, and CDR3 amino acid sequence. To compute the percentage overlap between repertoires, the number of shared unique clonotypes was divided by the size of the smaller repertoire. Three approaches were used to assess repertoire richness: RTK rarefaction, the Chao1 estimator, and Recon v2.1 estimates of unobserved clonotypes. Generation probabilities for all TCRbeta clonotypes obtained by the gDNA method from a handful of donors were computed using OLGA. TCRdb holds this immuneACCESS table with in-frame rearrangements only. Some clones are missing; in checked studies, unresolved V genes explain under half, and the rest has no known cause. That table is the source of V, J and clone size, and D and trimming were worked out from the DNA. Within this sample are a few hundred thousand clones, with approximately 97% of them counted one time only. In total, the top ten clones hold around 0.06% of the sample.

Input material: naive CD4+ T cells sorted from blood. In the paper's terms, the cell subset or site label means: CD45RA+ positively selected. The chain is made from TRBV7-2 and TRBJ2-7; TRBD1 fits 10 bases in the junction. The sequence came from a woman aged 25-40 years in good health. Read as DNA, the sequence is TGTGCCAGCACTCGGGACAGGGGAATATACGAGCAGTACTTC. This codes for CASTRDRGIYEQYF.